This T cell receptor (beta chain) was obtained from a study of CXCR3-negative and CXCR3-positive naive CD8 T cells. The CDR3 consists of 13 residues. CDR1 and CDR2 (germline): DFQATT, SNEGSKA (reference sequence). Through 5' RACE with UMI labels, the TRB cDNA libraries were prepared. Each CDR3 protein gets one entry in TCRdb, which reprocessed the 5' RACE reads and gives no DNA. Here the sample table reports 75,000 to 90,000 distinct CDR3 sequences. Worth noting for this clonotype: Its specificity is unknown.

The study, taken as a whole, reports: Higher TRB CDR3 hydrophobicity marked CXCR3-positive naive cells relative to CXCR3-negative naive cells.

Sample: naive CXCR3+ CD8+ T cells from blood. Subset meaning: CD45RO-CCR7+CD27+CD95- naive CD8+ T cells expressing CXCR3 (TNR3+). The gene calls are TRBV20-1 and TRBJ1-2; TCRdb's D gene call, TRBD1, goes unchecked for lack of DNA. The sequence derives from a human donor in good health. Some clones in this sample may be carry-over from other donors' samples. CDR3 loop: CSAPRQGNYGYTF.